This T cell receptor (beta chain) was retrieved from a study of blood T cell repertoires in COVID-19 (dated by TCRdb to 2020 to 2022). Some background on the complete study: Collaborator samples came from the United States, Italy and Spain and covered acute and convalescent phases of COVID-19. The samples were drawn from two sources: the first 160 participants of the ongoing ImmuneRACE study, and over 950 subjects contributed by 6 global collaborators. A de-identified subject ID, COVID-19 status, age in years and sex were almost always included in the sample metadata. The material from the prospective study consisted of cDNA or gDNA derived from T cells, B-cell-depleted T cells, or PBMCs. Subjects who had been exposed to COVID-19, were actively infected with it, or had recovered from it provided the deeply sampled blood TCRbeta repertoires that made up the dataset. Where available, HLA class I and class II types were taken from metadata supplied by the sample provider and were not determined by assay-based typing. The repertoires were released in a freely available public database meant as a resource for research on the immune response to SARS-CoV-2.

General study outcomes and caveats: The amount of clinical and demographic metadata varied by source and participant and was provided uncurated.

Samples from volunteer blood donors who had recovered from COVID-19 were contributed by a second Seattle source. Collaborating institutions collected whole blood in K2EDTA tubes following their own protocols. For TCRbeta analysis, collaborators shipped samples as frozen whole blood, isolated PBMCs, or DNA extracted from either of those sample types. About this clone: Its antigen has not been determined. Base qualities are not at hand, and no much larger clone is one base apart.

TCRbeta CDR3 regions were amplified from genomic DNA using the immunoSEQ Assay, a bias-controlled multiplex PCR. Concerning the study's data processing: Nucleated cell counts per sample were estimated from amplification of reference gene primers within the assay. Sequence reads were collapsed and filtered to measure the absolute abundance of every unique TCRbeta CDR3 rearrangement. Productive Simpson clonality was computed per sample as the square root of Simpson's diversity index over productive rearrangements. This immuneACCESS table, as held by TCRdb, lists in-frame sequences with V and J called but not all clones. Of the missing ones, under half trace to an unresolved V gene in checked studies; the others have no known cause. That table gives V, J and clone size, and the DNA gave D and trimming. Across this sample there are 150,000 or so clones, with approximately 80% seen only once. Over 10% of the sample lies in the top ten.

CDR1 and CDR2 were assigned from the germline V gene as MGHRA and YSYEKL. The CDR3 contains 13 residues, cysteine and phenylalanine counted. The read is trimmed to its CDR3 DNA, 39 bases read in frame from base 1. The junction shows trimming of 0 bases on V and 4 bases on J, plus 6 bases between the germline ends. This clonotype was obtained from a man between 65 and 79 years old who had recovered from COVID-19. The chain joins TRBV4-1 to TRBJ1-2; the D gene lacks a confident call. What was sequenced was peripheral blood. The CDR3 corresponds to CASSQDTGYGYTF. The DNA sequence follows: TGCGCCAGCAGCCAAGACACCGGCTATGGCTACACCTTC.